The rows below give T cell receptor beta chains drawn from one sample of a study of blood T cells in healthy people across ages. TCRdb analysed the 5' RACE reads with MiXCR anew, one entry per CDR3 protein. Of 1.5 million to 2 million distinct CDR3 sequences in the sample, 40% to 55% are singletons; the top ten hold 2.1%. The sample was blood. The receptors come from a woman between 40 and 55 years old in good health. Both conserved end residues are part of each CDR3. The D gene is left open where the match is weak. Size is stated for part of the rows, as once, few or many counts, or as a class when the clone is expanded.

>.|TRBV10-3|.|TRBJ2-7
CAISADSSYEQYF
TGTGCCATCAGTGCCGACAGCTCCTACGAGCAGTACTTC
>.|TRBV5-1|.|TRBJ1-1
CASSPRQVPTEAFF
TGCGCCAGCAGCCCGAGACAGGTTCCAACTGAAGCTTTCTTT
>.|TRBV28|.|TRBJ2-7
CASSENKWGRASYEQYF
TGTGCCAGCAGTGAAAATAAGTGGGGCAGGGCCTCCTACGAGCAGTACTTC
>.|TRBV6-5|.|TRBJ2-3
CASSYSGWGTQYF
TGTGCCAGCAGTTACTCGGGGTGGGGTACGCAGTATTTT
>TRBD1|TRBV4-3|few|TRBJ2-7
CASSPTRTGETYEQYF
TGCGCCAGCAGCCCAACTCGGACAGGGGAGACCTACGAGCAGTACTTC
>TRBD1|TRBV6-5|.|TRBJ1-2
CASSYTTGVYGYTF
TGTGCCAGCAGTTACACGACAGGGGTCTATGGCTACACCTTC
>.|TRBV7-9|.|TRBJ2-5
CASSWDAPEQTQYF
TGTGCCAGCAGTTGGGACGCGCCCGAACAGACCCAGTACTTC
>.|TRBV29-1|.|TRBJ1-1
CSVEAAGLPNTEAFF
TGCAGCGTTGAAGCAGCGGGGTTACCAAACACTGAAGCTTTCTTT
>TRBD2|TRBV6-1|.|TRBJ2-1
CASSDPGTSGGSYNEQFF
TGTGCCAGCAGCGACCCCGGGACTAGCGGGGGAAGTTACAATGAGCAGTTCTTC
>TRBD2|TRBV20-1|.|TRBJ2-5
CSATRLAGGQGNEQYF
TGCAGTGCTACTCGACTAGCGGGGGGCCAGGGGAATGAGCAGTACTTC
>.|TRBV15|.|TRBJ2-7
CATSRDIGRWSYEQYF
TGTGCCACCAGCAGAGATATCGGACGGTGGTCCTACGAGCAGTACTTC
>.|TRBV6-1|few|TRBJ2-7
CASMSRANYEQYF
TGTGCCAGCATGAGCAGGGCAAACTACGAGCAGTACTTC
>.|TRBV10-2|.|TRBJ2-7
CASSESAAYEQYF
TGCGCCAGCAGTGAGTCGGCTGCCTACGAGCAGTACTTC
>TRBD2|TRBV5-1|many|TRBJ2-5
CASSYSTSGQETQYF
TGCGCCAGCAGCTACTCGACTAGCGGTCAAGAGACCCAGTACTTC
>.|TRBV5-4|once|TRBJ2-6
CASSFPTTQGDGANVLTF
TGTGCCAGCAGCTTCCCTACGACACAGGGAGATGGGGCCAACGTCCTGACTTTC
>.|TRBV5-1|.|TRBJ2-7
CASSPSPAGLSYEQYF
TGCGCCAGCAGCCCGTCACCGGCGGGCCTATCCTACGAGCAGTACTTC
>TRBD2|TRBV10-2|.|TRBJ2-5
CASSETSGAGETQYF
TGCGCCAGCAGTGAGACTAGCGGGGCAGGGGAGACCCAGTACTTC
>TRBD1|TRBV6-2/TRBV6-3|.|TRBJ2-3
CASTQGQLMGTDTQYF
TGTGCCAGCACCCAGGGACAGTTAATGGGCACAGATACGCAGTATTTT
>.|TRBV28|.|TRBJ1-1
CASSSGGTETFF
TGTGCCAGCAGTTCGGGGGGCACTGAAACTTTCTTT
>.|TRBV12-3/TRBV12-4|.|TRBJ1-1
CASSFLTLGRAFF
TGTGCCAGCAGTTTTCTAACACTAGGGCGAGCTTTCTTT
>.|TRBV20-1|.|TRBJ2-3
CSARNVRAPDTQYF
TGCAGTGCTAGAAACGTAAGGGCCCCAGATACGCAGTATTTT
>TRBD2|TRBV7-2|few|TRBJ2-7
CASSPPSGASYEQYF
TGTGCCAGCAGCCCCCCTAGCGGGGCGTCCTACGAGCAGTACTTC
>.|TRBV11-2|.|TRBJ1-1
CASSLGLRDRLNTEAFF
TGTGCCAGCAGCTTGGGGCTGAGGGATCGCTTGAACACTGAAGCTTTCTTT
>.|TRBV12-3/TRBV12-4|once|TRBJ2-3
CASMRGSSTDTQYF
TGTGCCAGCATGAGGGGATCCAGCACAGATACGCAGTATTTT
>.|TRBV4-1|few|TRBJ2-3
CASSQGLGQAQYF
TGCGCCAGCAGCCAAGGATTAGGGCAAGCGCAGTATTTT
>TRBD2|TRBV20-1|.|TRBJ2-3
CSARDSGLASDTQYF
TGCAGTGCTAGAGATTCGGGACTAGCGTCAGATACGCAGTATTTT
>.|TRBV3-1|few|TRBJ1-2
CPPADALSPNYGYTF
TGTCCGCCAGCAGACGCACTCTCTCCCAACTATGGCTACACCTTC
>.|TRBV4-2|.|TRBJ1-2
CASSPQGAGRNYGYTF
TGTGCCAGCAGCCCTCAGGGTGCAGGGAGGAACTATGGCTACACCTTC
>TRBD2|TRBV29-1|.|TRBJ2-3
CSVEDKRLAGGRGRDTQYF
TGCAGCGTTGAAGACAAGCGACTAGCGGGGGGGCGGGGCAGAGATACGCAGTATTTT